This T cell receptor beta chain stems from a study of shared clonotypes between healthy human individuals. CDR3 size: 15 residues. V was trimmed by 1 base and J by 4 bases, leaving 11 bases between them. The germline gives CDR1 MNHNS, CDR2 SASEGT. The repertoire was sequenced with immunoSEQ multiplex PCR; TCRdb's copy has only in-frame clones and lacks some. This table holds 2 million to 3 million clones, more than 85% found once. This TCR came from a man between 18 and 35 years old in good health. Some clones in this sample may be carry-over from other donors' samples. The rearrangement links TRBV6-1 to TRBJ1-3; D remains ambiguous. Sequencing was carried out using naive CD4+ T cells from PBMCs. The subset here: CD45RA+ positively selected. CDR3 coding DNA: TGTGCCAGCAGTGAAGAAGGAGGCAGGGGAAACACCATATATTTT. Translated: CASSEEGGRGNTIYF.